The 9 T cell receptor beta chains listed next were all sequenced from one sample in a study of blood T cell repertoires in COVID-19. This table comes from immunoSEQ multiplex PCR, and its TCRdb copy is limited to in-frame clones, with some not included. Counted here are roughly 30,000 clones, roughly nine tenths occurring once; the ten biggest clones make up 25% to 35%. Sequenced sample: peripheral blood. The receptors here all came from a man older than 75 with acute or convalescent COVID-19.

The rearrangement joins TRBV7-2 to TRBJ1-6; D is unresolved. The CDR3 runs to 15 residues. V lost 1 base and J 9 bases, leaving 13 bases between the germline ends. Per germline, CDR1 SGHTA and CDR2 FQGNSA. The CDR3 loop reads CASSLGHSIGSPLHF. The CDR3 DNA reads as TGTGCCAGCAGCTTAGGGCACAGCATAGGTTCACCCCTCCACTTT.

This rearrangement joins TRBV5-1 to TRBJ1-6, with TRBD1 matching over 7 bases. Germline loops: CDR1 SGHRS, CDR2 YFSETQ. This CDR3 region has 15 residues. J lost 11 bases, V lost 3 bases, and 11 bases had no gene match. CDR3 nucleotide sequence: TGCGCCAGCAGCTCCACAGGGGACGTCGGGACACCCCTCCACTTT. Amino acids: CASSSTGDVGTPLHF.

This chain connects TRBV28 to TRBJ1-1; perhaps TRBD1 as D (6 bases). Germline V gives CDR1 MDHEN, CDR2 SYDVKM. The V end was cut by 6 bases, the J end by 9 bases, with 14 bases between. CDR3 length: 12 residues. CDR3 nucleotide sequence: TGTGCCAGCAGCAATGAGGGACACCAAGCTTTCTTT. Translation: CASSNEGHQAFF. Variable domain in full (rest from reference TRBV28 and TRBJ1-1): DVKVTQSSRYLVKRTGEKVFLECVQDMDHENMFWYRQDPGLGLRLIYFSYDVKMKEKGDIPEGYSVSREKKERFSLILESASTNQTSMYLCASSNEGHQAFFGQGTRLTVV.

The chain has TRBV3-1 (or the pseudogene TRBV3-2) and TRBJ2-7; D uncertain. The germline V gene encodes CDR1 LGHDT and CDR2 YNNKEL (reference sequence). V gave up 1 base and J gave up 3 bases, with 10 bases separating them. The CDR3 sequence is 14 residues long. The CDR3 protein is CASSQGLQIYEQYF. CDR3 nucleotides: TGTGCCAGCAGCCAAGGGCTACAGATCTACGAGCAGTACTTC.

The CDR3 is CASSLDRGSSTDTQYF. CDR3 coding DNA: TGTGCCAGCAGCTTAGACAGGGGTTCTAGCACAGATACGCAGTATTTT. V and J are TRBV7-2 and TRBJ2-3; 7 bases fit TRBD1. Germline assignment: CDR1 SGHTA and CDR2 FQGNSA. The V segment lost 1 base and the J segment 0 bases; nucleotides outside the gene matches: 4. The CDR3 is 16 amino acids.

In DNA form, the CDR3 reads TGCGCCAGCAGGGGACAGGATAACACTGAAGCTTTCTTT. This translates into CASRGQDNTEAFF. This sequence joins TRBV5-1 and TRBJ1-1, with 8 bases that match TRBD1. Germline values: CDR1 SGHRS, CDR2 YFSETQ. The CDR3 contains 13 residues. The trim removed 5 bases at V and 2 bases at J, leaving 2 bases unmatched.

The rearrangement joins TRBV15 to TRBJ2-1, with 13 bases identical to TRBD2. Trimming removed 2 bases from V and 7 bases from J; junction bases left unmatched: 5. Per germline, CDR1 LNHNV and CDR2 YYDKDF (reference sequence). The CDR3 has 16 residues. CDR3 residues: CATSRPGLAGVNEQFF. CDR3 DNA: TGTGCCACCAGCAGACCAGGACTAGCGGGAGTTAATGAGCAGTTCTTC.

The CDR3 region is CASRPQGNQPQHF. Written as DNA, the CDR3 is TGTGCCAGCAGACCCCAGGGGAATCAGCCCCAGCATTTT. The genes are TRBV27 and TRBJ1-5; D is perhaps TRBD1 (6 bases). The germline V and J ends were trimmed by 6 bases and 4 bases, with 10 bases remaining between them. In germline, CDR1 is MNHEY, CDR2 SMNVEV (reference sequence). The CDR3 covers 13 residues.

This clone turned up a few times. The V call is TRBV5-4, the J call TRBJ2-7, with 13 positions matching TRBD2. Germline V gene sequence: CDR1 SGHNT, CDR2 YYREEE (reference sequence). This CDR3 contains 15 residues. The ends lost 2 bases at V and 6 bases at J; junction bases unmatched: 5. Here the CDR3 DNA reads TGTGCCAGCAGCTTCAGGGGGACTAGCGGGACCGAGCAGTACTTC. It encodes CASSFRGTSGTEQYF. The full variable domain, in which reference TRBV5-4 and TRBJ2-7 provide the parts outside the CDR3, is ETGVTQSPTHLIKTRGQQVTLRCSSQSGHNTVSWYQQALGQGPQFIFQYYREEENGRGNFPPRFSGLQFPNYSSELNVNALELDDSALYLCASSFRGTSGTEQYFGPGTRLTVT.